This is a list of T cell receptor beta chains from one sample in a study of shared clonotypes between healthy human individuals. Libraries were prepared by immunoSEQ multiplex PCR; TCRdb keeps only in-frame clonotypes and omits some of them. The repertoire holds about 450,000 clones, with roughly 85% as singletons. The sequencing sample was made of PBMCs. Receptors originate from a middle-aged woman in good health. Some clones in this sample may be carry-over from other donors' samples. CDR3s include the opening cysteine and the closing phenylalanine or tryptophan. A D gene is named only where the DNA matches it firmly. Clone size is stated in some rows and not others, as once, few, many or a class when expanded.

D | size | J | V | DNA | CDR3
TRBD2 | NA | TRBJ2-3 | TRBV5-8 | TGTGCCAGCAGCTTGGCCGGGAGAGCGGGAGGGCGAGATACGCAGTATTTT | CASSLAGRAGGRDTQYF
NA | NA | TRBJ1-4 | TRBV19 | TGTGCCAGTAGTATTTCAGGGACCGAAAAACTGTTTTTT | CASSISGTEKLFF
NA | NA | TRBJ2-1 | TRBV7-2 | TGTGCCAGCAGCTTAGCGCCGGGATACAATGAGCAGTTCTTC | CASSLAPGYNEQFF
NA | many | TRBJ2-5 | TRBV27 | TGTGCCAGCAGTCGCGCGGGTCAAGAGACCCAGTACTTC | CASSRAGQETQYF
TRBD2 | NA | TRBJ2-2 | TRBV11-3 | TGTGCCAGCAGTGAGACTAGCGGGAGGGTCACCGGGGAGCTGCTTTTT | CASSETSGRVTGELLF
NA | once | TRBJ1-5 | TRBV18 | TGTGCCAGCTCACCATTGGCAAAGAATCAGCCCCAGCATTTT | CASSPLAKNQPQHF
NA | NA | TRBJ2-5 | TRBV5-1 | TGCGCCAGCAGCTTGGGCCTGGGATCTTTGGACGAGACCCAGTACTTC | CASSLGLGSLDETQYF
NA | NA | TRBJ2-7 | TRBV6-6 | TGTGCCACCGGTCGCTACGAGCAGTACTTC | CATGRYEQYF
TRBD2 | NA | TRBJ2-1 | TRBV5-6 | TGTGCCAGCAGCCTACCGGGACTAGCACCCTACAATGAGCAGTTCTTC | CASSLPGLAPYNEQFF
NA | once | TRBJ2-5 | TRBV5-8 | TGTGCCAGCAGCTTCGGGGGCGATGGAGGGTTCCAAGAGACCCAGTACTTC | CASSFGGDGGFQETQYF
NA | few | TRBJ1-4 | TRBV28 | TGTGCCAGCAGGGAGTCAGCGGAAGGTGAAAAGCTGTTTTTT | CASRESAEGEKLFF
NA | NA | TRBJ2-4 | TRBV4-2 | TGTGCCAGCAGCCAAGATGGAAACATTCAGTACTTC | CASSQDGNIQYF
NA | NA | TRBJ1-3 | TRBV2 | TGTGCCAGCAGGAGGGGGAGGGGAAACACCATATATTTT | CASRRGRGNTIYF
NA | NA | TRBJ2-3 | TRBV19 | TGTGCCAGTAGTATTGGAACAGCTGGAGATACGCAGTATTTT | CASSIGTAGDTQYF
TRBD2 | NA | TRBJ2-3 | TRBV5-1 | TGCGCCAGCAGCTTAAAACTAGCGGGAGGGGATACGCAGTATTTT | CASSLKLAGGDTQYF